Following are 29 T cell receptor beta chains from one sample sequenced in a study of blood T cell repertoires in COVID-19. The repertoire was sequenced with immunoSEQ multiplex PCR; TCRdb's copy has only in-frame clones and lacks some. The sample comprises roughly 250,000 clones, roughly 88% of which are singletons, and 1.5% to 2% rests with the top ten. The sample taken for sequencing was PBMCs or T cells enriched from blood (not recorded which). The receptors shown here come from a woman between 50 and 59 years old who had recovered from COVID-19.

This chain connects TRBV5-3 to TRBJ2-1; no clear D gene. TRBV5-3 falls under the ORF class, with uncertain function. The V end was cut by 1 base, the J end by 0 bases, with 11 bases between. The CDR3 totals 16 residues. CDR3 sequence reads: CARSLSLLSSYNEQFF. In nucleotides, the CDR3 is TGTGCCAGAAGCTTGTCCCTCCTGAGCTCCTACAATGAGCAGTTCTTC.

The rearrangement uses TRBV27 and TRBJ2-7; 8 bases are a match to TRBD2. CDR1 is MNHEY and CDR2 is SMNVEV in the germline V gene (reference sequence). V lost 6 bases to trimming and J lost 3 bases; unmatched junction nucleotides: 16. The length of the CDR3 is 17 residues. The CDR3 DNA is TGTGCCAGCAGACGAACAACTCTTCAGCGGGAGAGCTACGAGCAGTACTTC. Translating gives CASRRTTLQRESYEQYF.

This chain links TRBV5-4 with TRBJ1-1, with TRBD1 as a possible D gene (6 bases). The CDR3 has 16 amino acids. Germline V gene lookup returns CDR1 SGHNT and CDR2 YYREEE (reference sequence). V was cut by 4 bases and J by 2 bases, with 18 bases left in between. The CDR3 DNA is TGTGCCAGCAGCCCGAATTTAGGGGGTGGTAACACTGAAGCTTTCTTT. It codes for CASSPNLGGGNTEAFF. The variable domain in full, with the rest retrieved from reference TRBV5-4 and TRBJ1-1, is ETGVTQSPTHLIKTRGQQVTLRCSSQSGHNTVSWYQQALGQGPQFIFQYYREEENGRGNFPPRFSGLQFPNYSSELNVNALELDDSALYLCASSPNLGGGNTEAFFGQGTRLTVV.

This chain links TRBV13 with TRBJ1-3; D unresolved. Germline V gene sequence: CDR1 PRHDT, CDR2 FYEKMQ (reference sequence). Between the trimmed V and J ends, which lost 0 bases and 2 bases, there was a span of 5 bases. CDR3 length equals 14 residues. The CDR3 nucleotides are TGTGCCAGCAGCTTAGGAGAGACTGGAAACACCATATATTTT. It is translated as CASSLGETGNTIYF.

In its sample, this clone was seen a few times. DNA for the CDR3: TGTGCCAGCAGTCCTGCTCGGGGTAAATTGGCGAGCACTGAAGCTTTCTTT. It yields the protein CASSPARGKLASTEAFF. This chain joins TRBV28 and TRBJ1-1; D unclear. V was trimmed by 5 bases and J by 4 bases, leaving 23 bases between them. Per the germline V gene, CDR1 is MDHEN and CDR2 is SYDVKM. This CDR3 is 17 amino acids long.

This chain uses TRBV27 with TRBJ2-7; 9 bases are a match to TRBD1. Trimming cost V 6 bases and J 5 bases; bases outside gene matches: 8. CDR1 and CDR2 from the germline V gene are MNHEY and SMNVEV (reference sequence). This CDR3 has 14 amino acids. The CDR3 nucleotides are TGTGCCAGCAGCGCATACAGGGGGCGCAACGAGCAGTACTTC. This codes for CASSAYRGRNEQYF.

This clone is a singleton in its sample. This rearrangement joins TRBV5-1 to TRBJ2-1; 7 bases map to TRBD2. This CDR3 comprises 15 residues. Germline CDR1 reads SGHRS; CDR2 reads YFSETQ. The V segment lost 9 bases and the J segment 8 bases; nucleotides outside the gene matches: 17. CDR3 nucleotides: TGCGCCACTCGCCCCCTAGCGGATCCCTTCGATGAGCAGTTCTTC. It is translated as CATRPLADPFDEQFF.

This chain connects TRBV27 to TRBJ1-1; a weak D match, TRBD1 (6 bases). Germline V lookup: CDR1 MNHEY, CDR2 SMNVEV (reference sequence). CDR3 length: 17 amino acids. V shed 6 bases and J shed 0 bases, with 20 bases lying between them. CDR3 sequence reads: CASSLGTPGNLNTEAFF. The CDR3 nucleotides read TGTGCCAGCAGCCTAGGGACACCGGGCAATTTGAACACTGAAGCTTTCTTT.

V usage is TRBV10-3 and J usage is TRBJ1-4; D is unresolved. The V end was cut by 4 bases, the J end by 1 base, with 7 bases between. The germline V gene has CDR1 ENHRY and CDR2 SYGVKD. There are 14 residues in the CDR3. As DNA, the CDR3 is TGTGCCATCAGTGGACGGGGAACTAATGAAAAACTGTTTTTT. Encoded protein: CAISGRGTNEKLFF.

The chain links TRBV28 to TRBJ1-6, with no clear D. Per germline, CDR1 MDHEN and CDR2 SYDVKM. The CDR3 spans 12 residues. Trimming pared 6 bases from V and 8 bases from J, leaving 8 bases between. CDR3 sequence: CASRRLDSPLHF. The CDR3 DNA is TGTGCCAGCAGGAGGCTTGATTCACCCCTCCACTTT.

This rearrangement joins TRBV29-1 to TRBJ1-2, with D uncertain. Trimming took off 5 bases at V and 2 bases at J, with 12 bases between the two ends. CDR3 length: 13 residues. Germline V gene data show CDR1 as SQVTM and CDR2 as ANQGSEA. CDR3 region: CSVPRAGNYGYTF. The CDR3, as DNA: TGCAGCGTTCCGAGGGCAGGAAACTATGGCTACACCTTC.

This chain links TRBV6-6 with TRBJ2-7; tentatively, D is TRBD1 (5 bases). The V end was cut by 5 bases, the J end by 0 bases, with 5 bases between. CDR3 length: 12 amino acids. The germline gives CDR1 MNHNY, CDR2 SVGAGI (reference sequence). The CDR3 nucleotides read TGTGCCAGCAGTGACAGCTCCTACGAGCAGTACTTC. This sequence encodes CASSDSSYEQYF.

This sequence joins TRBV6-5 and TRBJ2-7; 9 nucleotides agree with TRBD2. The V gene end was trimmed by 7 bases and the J gene end by 1 base; junction bases not matched to a gene: 5. Germline lookup yields CDR1 MNHEY and CDR2 SVGAGI. This CDR3 is built from 14 residues. In DNA form, the CDR3 reads TGTGCCAGCACGGGGCTAGCGGGATCCTACGAGCAGTACTTC. Translating gives CASTGLAGSYEQYF.

The chain combines TRBV7-9 with TRBJ2-7; perhaps TRBD1 as D (5 bases). V lost 1 base and J 1 base, leaving 17 bases between the germline ends. The CDR3 contains 17 residues. The germline V gene has CDR1 SEHNR and CDR2 FQNEAQ (reference sequence). DNA for the CDR3: TGTGCCAGCAGCTTAGGGGTCCTCAGGGAATTATCCTACGAGCAGTACTTC. It translates to CASSLGVLRELSYEQYF.

This clone was found a few times. This sequence joins TRBV6-5 and TRBJ2-3, with 7 bases identical to TRBD2. Germline lookup yields CDR1 MNHEY and CDR2 SVGAGI. The CDR3 is 15 amino acids. J lost 3 bases, V lost 5 bases, and 8 bases had no gene match. The CDR3 sequence: CASSTQRDLTDTQYF. CDR3 nucleotides: TGTGCCAGCAGTACGCAGCGGGATCTAACAGATACGCAGTATTTT.

The rearrangement links TRBV11-2 to TRBJ2-5; 12 bases are shared with TRBD2. Germline V gene sequence: CDR1 SGHAT, CDR2 FQNNGV. Losses at the gene ends were 4 bases for V and 3 bases for J; bases not matched to a gene: 0. The CDR3 covers 14 residues. The CDR3 coding sequence is TGTGCCAGCAGCTGGACTAGCGGGGAAGAGACCCAGTACTTC. Amino acid sequence: CASSWTSGEETQYF.

The chain recombines TRBV5-4 with TRBJ2-5, with D possibly matching TRBD2 (5 bases). This CDR3 is 14 amino acids long. Trimming pared 3 bases from V and 2 bases from J, leaving 11 bases between. Germline-derived CDR1 and CDR2 are SGHNT and YYREEE (reference sequence). The CDR3 sequence: CASSSRTRQETQYF. The CDR3 bases are TGTGCCAGCAGCTCCCGGACTCGGCAAGAGACCCAGTACTTC.

This clone was seen only a few times. The chain links TRBV9 to TRBJ1-2, with D tentatively TRBD1 (6 bases). This CDR3 is built from 15 residues. Trimming removed 5 bases from V and 4 bases from J, with 18 bases in between. Germline CDR1 is SGDLS and CDR2 is YYNGEE. CDR3 region: CASSSGTSRTYGYTF. The CDR3 region has the DNA TGTGCCAGCAGTTCCGGGACAAGTAGGACCTATGGCTACACCTTC.

This clone was found once. This chain links TRBV4-1 with TRBJ1-2; TRBD1 matches at 10 bases. Germline V CDR1 and CDR2: MGHRA, YSYEKL. This CDR3 is built from 15 residues. V dropped 6 bases and J dropped 3; count of bases not matched to a gene: 7. Written as DNA, the CDR3 is TGCGCCAGCAGTAAGACAGGGGGCGCACACTATGGCTACACCTTC. Its translation: CASSKTGGAHYGYTF.

The chain links TRBV27 to TRBJ2-1, with 9 bases matching TRBD1. This CDR3 contains 13 residues. V lost 5 bases, J lost 15 bases, and 11 bases stayed unmatched. In germline, CDR1 is MNHEY, CDR2 SMNVEV (reference sequence). CDR3 in DNA: TGTGCCAGCAGTGACACCGGGACAGGGATATTGTTCTTC. This gives the protein CASSDTGTGILFF.

This clone was seen a single time. The chain recombines TRBV6-6 with TRBJ2-7; 10 bases line up with TRBD2. The V and J ends lost 1 base and 2 bases, in that order; junction bases with no gene match: 5. The CDR3 runs 16 residues. CDR1 is MNHNY and CDR2 is SVGAGI in the germline V gene (reference sequence). The CDR3 coding sequence is TGTGCCAGCAGTTACTTCACTAGCGGGACTACCTACGAGCAGTACTTC. This gives the protein CASSYFTSGTTYEQYF.

V gene TRBV5-1 combines with J gene TRBJ1-1; D is uncertain. Germline V CDR1 and CDR2: SGHRS, YFSETQ. The ends were cut back, 3 bases at V and 4 bases at J, with 16 bases in the middle. This CDR3 region has 15 residues. The CDR3 coding sequence is TGCGCCAGCAGCTCGGCGGCCGGAGGAGGCACTGAAGCTTTCTTT. Residues: CASSSAAGGGTEAFF.

This rearrangement joins TRBV3-1 (or the pseudogene TRBV3-2) to TRBJ2-7, with 7 bases aligning to TRBD1. Germline V CDR1 and CDR2: LGHDT, YNNKEL (reference sequence). The ends lost 7 bases at V and 2 bases at J; junction bases unmatched: 8. CDR3 size: 14 residues. The CDR3 loop reads CASTSGTATYEQYF. In DNA form, the CDR3 reads TGTGCCAGCACCTCCGGGACAGCTACCTACGAGCAGTACTTC.

The rearrangement links TRBV18 to TRBJ2-7, with 8 positions matching TRBD1. This CDR3 has 14 residues. Germline V gene data show CDR1 as KGHSH and CDR2 as LQKENI. The ends lost 3 bases at V and 2 bases at J; junction bases unmatched: 3. CDR3 amino acids: CASSPPGQAYEQYF. The CDR3 nucleotides are TGTGCCAGCTCACCCCCGGGACAGGCCTACGAGCAGTACTTC.

The chain carries TRBV6-5 and TRBJ2-7, with 9 nucleotides matching TRBD2. This CDR3 comprises 15 residues. The V gene end was trimmed by 6 bases and the J gene end by 6 bases; junction bases not matched to a gene: 12. Germline CDR1 reads MNHEY; CDR2 reads SVGAGI. The CDR3 DNA is TGTGCCAGCAGATACGAGGGGTTAGCGGGAGCCGAGCAGTACTTC. It specifies CASRYEGLAGAEQYF.

The chain couples TRBV12-3 or TRBV12-4 to TRBJ1-4; D not certain. The CDR3 totals 11 residues. The V gene lost 3 bases and the J gene lost 8 bases, with 4 bases spanning the gap. The CDR3 coding sequence is TGTGCCAGCAGTTTTAGAGAAAAACTGTTTTTT. This codes for CASSFREKLFF.

This clone was counted once. The chain recombines TRBV7-8 with TRBJ1-6, with 10 bases fitting TRBD1. J gave up 9 bases and V 5 bases, and 7 bases lay outside the gene matches. The CDR3 runs 15 residues. Germline assignment: CDR1 SGHVS and CDR2 FQNEAQ. The CDR3 loop is CASSPGTGASSPLHF. In DNA form, the CDR3 reads TGTGCCAGCAGCCCCGGGACAGGGGCTTCTTCACCCCTCCACTTT.

The chain employs TRBV19 and TRBJ2-2, with TRBD1 matching 7 bases. Germline V lookup: CDR1 LNHDA, CDR2 SQIVND (reference sequence). J was trimmed by 2 bases and V by 11 bases; bases with no gene match: 8. This CDR3 is 14 amino acids long. The CDR3 here is CAGKRDSNTGELFF. CDR3 nucleotide sequence: TGTGCCGGAAAGAGGGACAGCAACACCGGGGAGCTGTTTTTT.

The genes are TRBV28 and TRBJ2-5; 7 bases map to TRBD1. CDR1 and CDR2 from the germline V gene are MDHEN and SYDVKM. The CDR3 has 16 residues. Unmatched junction bases numbered 13, after V lost 8 bases and J lost 1 base. The CDR3 nucleotides are TGTGCCAGCGTTACAGGGGCGATGAGCGGCCAAGAGACCCAGTACTTC. Translated: CASVTGAMSGQETQYF.